The T cell receptor beta chain described here comes from a study of T cell repertoires in cytomegalovirus infection. As for the study in general: Indicated by public TCR beta signatures were CMV infection and matching HLA type. Study-level findings and limits: Carriers of CMV and the relevant HLA type were discriminated by public TCR beta frequency. Predominance within the ex vivo response was attributable to HLA-C-restricted CMV-specific TCR beta clonotypes.

The V end was cut by 3 bases, the J end by 1 base, with 17 bases between. CDR1 KGHDR and CDR2 SFDVKD come from the germline V gene. The CDR3 is 17 residues long. Regarding this clonotype: Its antigen is undetermined.

TCRdb processed the reads anew with MiXCR; each CDR3 protein has one entry. The sample lists about 250,000 distinct CDR3 sequences, about 12% occurring once. The clonotype originates from a human donor in good health (CMV status not recorded). Some clones in this sample may be carry-over from other donors' samples. Sequenced material: PBMCs. The rearrangement joins TRBV24-1 to TRBJ2-5; a weak D match, TRBD2 (6 bases). The CDR3 spells CATSDQPGRGSQETQYF. CDR3 DNA sequence: TGTGCCACCAGTGATCAACCCGGGAGAGGGAGCCAAGAGACCCAGTACTTC.